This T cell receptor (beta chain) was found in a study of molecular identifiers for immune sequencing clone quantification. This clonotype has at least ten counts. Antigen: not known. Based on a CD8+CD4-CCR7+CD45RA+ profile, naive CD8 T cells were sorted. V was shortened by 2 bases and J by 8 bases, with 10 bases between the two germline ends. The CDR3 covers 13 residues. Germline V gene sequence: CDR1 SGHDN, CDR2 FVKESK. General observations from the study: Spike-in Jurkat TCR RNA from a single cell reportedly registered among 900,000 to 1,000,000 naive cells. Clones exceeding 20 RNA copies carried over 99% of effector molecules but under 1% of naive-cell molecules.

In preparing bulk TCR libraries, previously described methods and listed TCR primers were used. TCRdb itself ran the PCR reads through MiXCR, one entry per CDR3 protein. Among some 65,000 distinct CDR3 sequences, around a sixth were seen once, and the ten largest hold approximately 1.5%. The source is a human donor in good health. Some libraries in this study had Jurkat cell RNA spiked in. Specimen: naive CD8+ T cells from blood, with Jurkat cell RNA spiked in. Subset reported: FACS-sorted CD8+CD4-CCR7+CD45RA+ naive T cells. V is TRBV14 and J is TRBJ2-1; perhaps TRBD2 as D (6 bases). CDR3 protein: CASSQWGGDEQFF. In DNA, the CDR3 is TGTGCCAGCAGCCAATGGGGAGGTGATGAGCAGTTCTTC.